These T cell receptor beta chains were read from a single sample in a study of blood T cell repertoires in COVID-19. Data came from immunoSEQ multiplex PCR; TCRdb stores just in-frame clones and leaves some out. The sample records about 64,000 clones, 85% to 90% being singletons. The sample was peripheral blood. All receptors come from a man in his forties or fifties with active COVID-19. Both conserved end residues are part of each CDR3. D genes are given only for firm matches. The size field is filled for only some rows; it gives once, few, many or a size class.

TGTGCCAGCAGTTACTCGAAAGGGGGCGAGGGCTACACCTTC CASSYSKGGEGYTF few TRBJ1-2 TRBV6-6 TRBD1
TGTGCCAGCAGTTACTCGAACAGGATCTACGAGCAGTACTTC CASSYSNRIYEQYF NA TRBJ2-7 TRBV6-2/TRBV6-3 NA
TGTGCCAGCAGTCCTCCAACAGGGGAGAACACTGAAGCTTTCTTT CASSPPTGENTEAFF NA TRBJ1-1 TRBV25-1 TRBD1
TGTGCCTCACTTGGTAGCCTCCGCTACACCTTC CASLGSLRYTF NA TRBJ1-2 TRBV28 NA
TGTGCCAGCAGCTTAGAGGCTCGATTCGCGCGGGAGGGCCTCGGCACAGATACGCAGTATTTT CASSLEARFAREGLGTDTQYF NA TRBJ2-3 TRBV11-3 TRBD2
TGCGCCAGCAGCCCCGGACTAGCGGGCTACAATGAGCAGTTCTTC CASSPGLAGYNEQFF NA TRBJ2-1 TRBV5-1 TRBD2
TGTGCCATCAGTGAGTATCCGCCGGACAGGTACACTGAAGCTTTCTTT CAISEYPPDRYTEAFF NA TRBJ1-1 TRBV10-3 TRBD1
TGTGCCAGTAGGTGGGACAGGGATATTTCTGAAGCTTTCTTT CASRWDRDISEAFF NA TRBJ1-1 TRBV19 TRBD1
TGTGCCAGCAGCCAAGATAACAGGGGGGGCTATGGCTACACCTTC CASSQDNRGGYGYTF NA TRBJ1-2 TRBV14 TRBD1
TGTGCCAGCAGTGAAGGCACAGGGGCGTTAAGCAATCAGCCCCAGCATTTT CASSEGTGALSNQPQHF NA TRBJ1-5 TRBV6-1 TRBD1
TGTGCCAGCAGGGCGACAGGGGCTAGGGGCTACACCTTC CASRATGARGYTF NA TRBJ1-2 TRBV6-5 TRBD1
TGTGCCAGCAGCCCCCGGGAGGGCTCTCCTGGAAACACCATATATTTT CASSPREGSPGNTIYF few TRBJ1-3 TRBV7-9 NA
TGTGCCAGCAGCTCCTCGGGGGGGGCGGCCCGCTCTAACTATGGCTACACCTTC CASSSSGGAARSNYGYTF NA TRBJ1-2 TRBV9 NA
TGTGCCAGCAGCTTCCGCGGCGAAGAGCAGTTCTTC CASSFRGEEQFF few TRBJ2-1 TRBV5-5 NA
TGTGCCAGCAGCTTAGCCTGGAGCGCCCTATACGAGCAGTACTTC CASSLAWSALYEQYF NA TRBJ2-7 TRBV7-7 NA
TGCGCCAGCAGCGTGGACACGCTTTTTAATTCACCCCTCCACTTT CASSVDTLFNSPLHF NA TRBJ1-6 TRBV5-1 NA
TGCAGTGCCTCCGAGGAGGGAGCAGCTTTCTTT CSASEEGAAFF few TRBJ1-1 TRBV20-1 NA
TGTGCCAGCAGCGGAGTTGATACGCAGTATTTT CASSGVDTQYF once TRBJ2-3 TRBV7-9 NA
TGCGCCCGCGGGACAGGGCTAATGGAAACTGAAGCTTTCTTT CARGTGLMETEAFF NA TRBJ1-1 TRBV5-1 TRBD1